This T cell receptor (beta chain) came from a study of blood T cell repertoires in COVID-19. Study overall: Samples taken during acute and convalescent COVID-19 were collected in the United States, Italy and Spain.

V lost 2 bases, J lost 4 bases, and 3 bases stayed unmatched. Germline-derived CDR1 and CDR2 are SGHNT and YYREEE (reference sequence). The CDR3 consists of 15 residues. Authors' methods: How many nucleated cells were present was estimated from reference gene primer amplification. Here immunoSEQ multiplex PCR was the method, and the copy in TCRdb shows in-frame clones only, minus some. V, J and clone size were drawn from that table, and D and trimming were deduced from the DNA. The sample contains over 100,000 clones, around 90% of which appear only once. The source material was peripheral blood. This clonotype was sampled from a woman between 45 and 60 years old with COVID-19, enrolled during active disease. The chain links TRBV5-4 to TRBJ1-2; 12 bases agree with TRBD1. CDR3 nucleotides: TGTGCCAGCAGCTTATGGGACAGGGGGCTCTATGGCTACACCTTC. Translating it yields CASSLWDRGLYGYTF.